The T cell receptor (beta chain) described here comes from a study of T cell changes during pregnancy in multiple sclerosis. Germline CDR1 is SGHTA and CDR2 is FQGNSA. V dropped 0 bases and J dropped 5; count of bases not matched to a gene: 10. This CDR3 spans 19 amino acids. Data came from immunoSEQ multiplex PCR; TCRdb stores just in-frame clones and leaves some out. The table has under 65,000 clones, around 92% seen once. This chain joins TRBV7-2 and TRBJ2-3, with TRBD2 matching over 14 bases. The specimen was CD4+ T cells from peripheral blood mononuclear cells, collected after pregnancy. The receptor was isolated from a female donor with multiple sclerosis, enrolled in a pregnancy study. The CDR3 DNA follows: TGTGCCAGCAGCTTAGCGGGATGGGGACTAGCGGGGGTGGGAGATACGCAGTATTTT. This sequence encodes CASSLAGWGLAGVGDTQYF. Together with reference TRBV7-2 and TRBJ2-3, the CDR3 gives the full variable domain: GAGVSQSPSNKVTEKGKDVELRCDPISGHTALYWYRQSLGQGLEFLIYFQGNSAPDKSGLPSDRFSAERTGGSVSTLTIQRTQQEDSAVYLCASSLAGWGLAGVGDTQYFGPGTRLTVL.